This T cell receptor beta chain was identified during a study of technical replicates of blood from a few donors. Profiled with immunoSEQ multiplex PCR; TCRdb holds only in-frame clones, not every one. The table lists tens of thousands of clones, roughly 94% of them singletons. V lost 1 base to trimming and J lost 0 bases; unmatched junction nucleotides: 0. This CDR3 is 15 amino acids long. CDR1 and CDR2 from the germline V gene are SGHVS and FNYEAQ. The source material was T cells isolated from PBMCs. The chain is built from TRBV7-6 and TRBJ1-3, with 7 bases lining up with TRBD1. The receptor comes from a human donor in good health. CDR3 nucleotide sequence: TGTGCCAGCAGCTTAGGGACAGGCTCTGGAAACACCATATATTTT. Translation: CASSLGTGSGNTIYF.